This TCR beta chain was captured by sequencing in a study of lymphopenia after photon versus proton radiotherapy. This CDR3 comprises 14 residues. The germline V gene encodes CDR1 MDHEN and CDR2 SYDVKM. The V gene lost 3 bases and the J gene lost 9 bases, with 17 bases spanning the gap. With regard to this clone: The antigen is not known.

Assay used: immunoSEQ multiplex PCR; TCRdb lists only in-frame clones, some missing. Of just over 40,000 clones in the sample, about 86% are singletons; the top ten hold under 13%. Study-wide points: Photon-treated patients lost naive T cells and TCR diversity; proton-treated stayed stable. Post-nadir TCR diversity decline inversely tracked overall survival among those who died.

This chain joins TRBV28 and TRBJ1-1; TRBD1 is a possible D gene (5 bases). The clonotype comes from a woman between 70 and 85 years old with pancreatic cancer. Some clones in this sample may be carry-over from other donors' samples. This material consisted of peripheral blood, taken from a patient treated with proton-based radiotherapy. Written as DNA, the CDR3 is TGTGCCAGCAGTTTTTTTGGGGCAGGTCCCCAAGCTTTCTTT. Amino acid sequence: CASSFFGAGPQAFF. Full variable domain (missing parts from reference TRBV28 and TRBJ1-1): DVKVTQSSRYLVKRTGEKVFLECVQDMDHENMFWYRQDPGLGLRLIYFSYDVKMKEKGDIPEGYSVSREKKERFSLILESASTNQTSMYLCASSFFGAGPQAFFGQGTRLTVV.